This entry lists 30 T cell receptor beta chains sequenced from one sample in a study of neoadjuvant anti-PD-1 for oral cavity cancer. Method: immunoSEQ multiplex PCR; TCRdb's copy keeps in-frame clones and lacks some. The sample includes about 72,000 clones, approximately 82% of them seen just once. The sample was PBMCs, taken before nivolumab (anti-PD-1) treatment. These receptor sequences come from a person between 40 and 85 years old with oral cavity squamous cell carcinoma.

The chain uses TRBV10-1 and TRBJ2-1; TRBD2 might be the D (5 bases). The V end was cut by 5 bases, the J end by 10 bases, with 12 bases between. This CDR3 has 12 residues. Germline CDR1 WNHNN, CDR2 SYGVQD (reference sequence). The CDR3 DNA is TGCGCCAGCAGTCTGGCTGGCGGGGAGCAGTTCTTC. This sequence encodes CASSLAGGEQFF.

The V and J genes are TRBV9 and TRBJ2-1; TRBD1 matches 7 bases. The CDR3 is 15 amino acids. Per the germline V gene, CDR1 is SGDLS and CDR2 is YYNGEE. V shed 3 bases, J shed 0 bases, and the junction held 3 bases outside the gene matches. The CDR3 is CASSEDRHSYNEQFF. CDR3 bases: TGTGCCAGCAGCGAGGACAGGCACTCCTACAATGAGCAGTTCTTC.

This chain links TRBV4-1 with TRBJ2-7; either TRBD1 or TRBD2 may supply D (6 bases each). The germline V gene encodes CDR1 MGHRA and CDR2 YSYEKL. The CDR3 length is 15 residues. Between the trimmed V and J ends, which lost 4 bases and 5 bases, there was a span of 18 bases. CDR3 nucleotides: TGCGCCAGCAGCCCAGTCGCGAGGGGGAGGAACGAGCAGTACTTC. This translates into CASSPVARGRNEQYF.

V usage is TRBV10-3 and J usage is TRBJ2-2; 8 bases map to TRBD1. Per germline, CDR1 ENHRY and CDR2 SYGVKD. The CDR3 length is 14 residues. V lost 9 bases to trimming and J lost 5 bases; unmatched junction nucleotides: 8. CDR3 sequence: CAMATGVGTGELFF. The DNA for the CDR3 is TGTGCCATGGCGACAGGGGTAGGAACCGGGGAGCTGTTTTTT.

V is TRBV19 and J is TRBJ2-2, with 9 bases aligning to TRBD2. Germline assignment: CDR1 LNHDA and CDR2 SQIVND (reference sequence). J lost 3 bases, V lost 3 bases, and 8 bases had no gene match. This CDR3 comprises 17 residues. In DNA form, the CDR3 reads TGTGCCAGTAGTATCTCAGGCGGGAGGGCCGACACCGGGGAGCTGTTTTTT. Amino acid sequence: CASSISGGRADTGELFF. Variable domain in full (rest from reference TRBV19 and TRBJ2-2): DGGITQSPKYLFRKEGQNVTLSCEQNLNHDAMYWYRQDPGQGLRLIYYSQIVNDFQKGDIAEGYSVSREKKESFPLTVTSAQKNPTAFYLCASSISGGRADTGELFFGEGSRLTVL.

This chain links TRBV15 with TRBJ2-1, with TRBD1 matching 8 bases. The CDR3 has 18 amino acids. V lost 3 bases and J lost 5; bases outside the gene matches: 15. From germline, CDR1 is LNHNV and CDR2 YYDKDF (reference sequence). In DNA form, the CDR3 reads TGTGCCACCAGCAGGGACAGGGTAGTCGCCTTAGTACACAATGAGCAGTTCTTC. Translating gives CATSRDRVVALVHNEQFF. Combining the CDR3 with reference TRBV15 and TRBJ2-1 gives the whole variable domain DAMVIQNPRYQVTQFGKPVTLSCSQTLNHNVMYWYQQKSSQAPKLLFHYYDKDFNNEADTPDNFQSRRPNTSFCFLDIRSPGLGDTAMYLCATSRDRVVALVHNEQFFGPGTRLTVL.

The chain links TRBV10-3 to TRBJ2-1, with 7 bases identical to TRBD1. Germline V gene sequence: CDR1 ENHRY, CDR2 SYGVKD. The V and J ends lost 2 bases and 6 bases, in that order; junction bases with no gene match: 13. This CDR3 contains 17 residues. Written as DNA, the CDR3 is TGTGCCATCAGTGAGGGGCGAAGGACAGGTACAACCAATGAGCAGTTCTTC. Translation: CAISEGRRTGTTNEQFF.

The chain employs TRBV9 and TRBJ2-3; 10 bases are a match to TRBD2. Germline CDR1 SGDLS, CDR2 YYNGEE. Trimming removed 4 bases from V and 5 bases from J; junction bases left unmatched: 7. The CDR3 extends over 15 amino acids. CDR3 sequence reads: CASSYSGGLIDTQYF. The DNA for the CDR3 is TGTGCCAGCAGCTATAGCGGGGGGCTGATAGATACGCAGTATTTT.

This sequence joins TRBV5-1 and TRBJ2-5, with D maybe TRBD2 (7 bases). This CDR3 is built from 15 residues. The V end lost 4 bases, the J end lost 3 bases, and 16 bases lay between the germline ends. CDR1 and CDR2 from the germline V gene are SGHRS and YFSETQ. The CDR3 here is CASSVGGGGKETQYF. In DNA form, the CDR3 reads TGCGCCAGCAGCGTCGGAGGGGGGGGGAAAGAGACCCAGTACTTC.

As DNA, the CDR3 is TGTGCCAGCACCCCTCGACAGGGGACTAATGAAAAACTGTTTTTT. Protein product: CASTPRQGTNEKLFF. This rearrangement joins TRBV2 to TRBJ1-4, with 8 bases that match TRBD1. The germline CDR1 and CDR2 sequences are SNHLY and FYNNEI. The ends lost 7 bases at V and 2 bases at J; junction bases unmatched: 6. The CDR3 spans 15 residues. Filled out from reference TRBV2 and TRBJ1-4, the complete variable domain reads EPEVTQTPSHQVTQMGQEVILRCVPISNHLYFYWYRQILGQKVEFLVSFYNNEISEKSEIFDDQFSVERPDGSNFTLKIRSTKLEDSAMYFCASTPRQGTNEKLFFGSGTQLSVL.

V is TRBV27 and J is TRBJ2-7; a possible D gene is TRBD1 (6 bases). The CDR3 contains 13 residues. V shed 4 bases and J shed 6 bases, with 13 bases lying between them. The V gene's germline CDR1 is MNHEY and CDR2 SMNVEV (reference sequence). The CDR3 here is CASSYTTGTEQYF. DNA for the CDR3: TGTGCCAGCAGTTACACTACAGGGACCGAGCAGTACTTC.

This sequence joins TRBV9 and TRBJ1-2; maybe TRBD1 (5 bases). The CDR3 totals 16 residues. Trimming took 0 bases from V and 0 from J, leaving 12 bases between them. Germline values: CDR1 SGDLS, CDR2 YYNGEE. In DNA, the CDR3 is TGTGCCAGCAGCGTAGCTACGGGGCCCGCTAACTATGGCTACACCTTC. Protein: CASSVATGPANYGYTF.

This clone was recorded only once. The chain links TRBV7-3 to TRBJ2-7; 10 nucleotides agree with TRBD1. Germline CDR1 is SGHTA and CDR2 is FQGTGA. Trimming at V came to 5 bases and at J to 4 bases, leaving 5 bases not matched to a gene. The CDR3 is 14 residues long. The CDR3 loop is CASSPTGGAYEQYF. In DNA, the CDR3 is TGTGCCAGCAGCCCGACAGGGGGCGCATACGAGCAGTACTTC.

The chain is built from TRBV4-1 and TRBJ2-3, with D uncertain. This CDR3 comprises 16 residues. With 1 base removed from V and 4 bases from J, the gap between germline ends came to 15 bases. Germline lookup yields CDR1 MGHRA and CDR2 YSYEKL. CDR3 nucleotides: TGCGCCAGCAGCCAAGTTGGTCGAGAAGTGCCAGATACGCAGTATTTT. Translation: CASSQVGREVPDTQYF.

The gene calls are TRBV18 and TRBJ2-2, with a tentative D call TRBD2 (5 bases). Trimming removed 8 bases from V and 4 bases from J, with 20 bases in between. This CDR3 spans 16 amino acids. The germline V gene has CDR1 KGHSH and CDR2 LQKENI. The CDR3 spells CASTPGSQPSTGELFF. The CDR3 nucleotides read TGTGCCAGCACCCCGGGATCCCAGCCAAGCACCGGGGAGCTGTTTTTT.

The V and J genes are TRBV5-6 and TRBJ2-7; D not resolved. Trimming pared 2 bases from V and 2 bases from J, leaving 14 bases between. The CDR3 consists of 15 residues. The V gene's germline CDR1 is SGHDT and CDR2 YYEEEE. CDR3 nucleotide sequence: TGTGCCAGCAGCTTAGCAGGTCTATTACCCTACGAGCAGTACTTC. It translates to CASSLAGLLPYEQYF.

The chain uses TRBV7-9 and TRBJ2-7; D remains ambiguous. Germline V gives CDR1 SEHNR, CDR2 FQNEAQ (reference sequence). V was pared by 5 bases and J by 4 bases, with 18 bases between. The CDR3 sequence is 15 residues long. Written as DNA, the CDR3 is TGTGCCAGCAGCGACGCCCGTGGGCAGTTGTACGAGCAGTACTTC. Encoded protein: CASSDARGQLYEQYF.

This rearrangement joins TRBV10-1 to TRBJ1-4; 7 bases match TRBD1. CDR3 length: 14 amino acids. Trimming cost V 10 bases and J 8 bases; bases outside gene matches: 13. Germline CDR1 is WNHNN and CDR2 is SYGVQD (reference sequence). CDR3 in DNA: TGCGCCACGACAGGGATTTGGGTAGAGGAAAAACTGTTTTTT. Protein sequence: CATTGIWVEEKLFF.

This chain links TRBV23-1 with TRBJ1-3; the match to TRBD1 covers 7 bases. TRBV23-1 is sorted into the ORF group, with uncertain function. V lost 4 bases, J lost 0 bases, and 6 bases stayed unmatched. There are 16 residues in the CDR3. The CDR3 spells CASSLYGTASGNTIYF. The CDR3 DNA reads as TGCGCCAGCAGTCTATATGGGACAGCCTCTGGAAACACCATATATTTT.

This clone was seen only a few times. The chain employs TRBV11-2 and TRBJ2-7, with 7 bases matching TRBD2. CDR3 length: 12 amino acids. Germline V CDR1 and CDR2: SGHAT, FQNNGV. V was pared by 10 bases and J by 4 bases, with 7 bases of the junction left unmatched. DNA for the CDR3: TGTGCCACCGGCGGGGGAGGGTACGAGCAGTACTTC. Translated, it gives CATGGGGYEQYF.

This clone was detected a few times. This chain joins TRBV4-1 and TRBJ2-2; the match to TRBD2 covers 10 bases. The CDR3 length is 15 residues. J was trimmed by 5 bases and V by 2 bases; bases with no gene match: 2. The germline gives CDR1 MGHRA, CDR2 YSYEKL. CDR3 residues: CASSQLAGATGELFF. The CDR3 DNA follows: TGCGCCAGCAGCCAACTAGCGGGAGCGACCGGGGAGCTGTTTTTT.

This clone was observed a single time. The DNA of the CDR3 is TGTGCCAGCAGGGGGGGCCTTCAAGAGACCCAGTACTTC. The encoded protein is CASRGGLQETQYF. The chain carries TRBV28 and TRBJ2-5; perhaps D is TRBD1 or TRBD2 (6 bases each). V lost 6 bases and J lost 2, with 10 bases in between. The length of the CDR3 is 13 residues. CDR1 is MDHEN, CDR2 SYDVKM, per germline.

V is TRBV28 and J is TRBJ1-4; a weak D match, TRBD1 (6 bases). This CDR3 has 16 residues. The germline V gene encodes CDR1 MDHEN and CDR2 SYDVKM. V gave up 5 bases and J gave up 0 bases, with 13 bases separating them. The CDR3 DNA is TGTGCCAGCAGTACCCTTCGACAGGCAACTAATGAAAAACTGTTTTTT. As protein: CASSTLRQATNEKLFF.

The chain carries TRBV20-1 and TRBJ1-4; D call uncertain. The V gene lost 3 bases and the J gene lost 8 bases, with 7 bases spanning the gap. The CDR3 has 11 amino acids. CDR1 and CDR2 from the germline V gene are DFQATT and SNEGSKA (reference sequence). Here the CDR3 reads CSARLREKLFF. In DNA, the CDR3 is TGCAGTGCTAGGTTACGGGAAAAACTGTTTTTT.

The chain joins TRBV7-3 to TRBJ2-3; 8 nucleotides line up with TRBD2. The CDR3 extends over 15 amino acids. The J segment lost 2 bases and the V segment lost 5 bases, leaving 6 bases of the junction unmatched. The germline V gene encodes CDR1 SGHTA and CDR2 FQGTGA. The CDR3 loop is CASSPGGPATDTQYF. CDR3 sequence (DNA): TGTGCCAGCAGCCCGGGAGGGCCTGCCACAGATACGCAGTATTTT.

The chain links TRBV6-1 to TRBJ1-5; D remains ambiguous. V was trimmed by 0 bases and J by 2 bases, leaving 17 bases between them. CDR1 MNHNS and CDR2 SASEGT come from the germline V gene. The CDR3 extends over 18 amino acids. The CDR3 coding sequence is TGTGCCAGCAGTGAAGCGCTAACTTTCCGGGGAGGCAATCAGCCCCAGCATTTT. Amino acid sequence: CASSEALTFRGGNQPQHF.

V usage is TRBV7-3 and J usage is TRBJ2-7; TRBD2 agrees at 11 bases. The length of the CDR3 is 15 residues. V was clipped by 5 bases and J by 3 bases; unmatched bases: 6. Germline V CDR1 and CDR2: SGHTA, FQGTGA. CDR3 coding DNA: TGTGCCAGCAGCCCCCATAGCGGGAGGGTCTACGAGCAGTACTTC. Translation: CASSPHSGRVYEQYF.

The chain links TRBV30 to TRBJ2-7; 7 bases line up with TRBD1. The V segment lost 2 bases and the J segment 5 bases; nucleotides outside the gene matches: 3. Germline lookup yields CDR1 GTSNPN and CDR2 SVGIG (reference sequence). The CDR3 is 12 amino acids. The CDR3 region is CAWSTGAHEQYF. The CDR3 coding sequence is TGTGCCTGGAGTACAGGGGCCCACGAGCAGTACTTC.

The chain employs TRBV7-6 and TRBJ2-1, with D perhaps TRBD1 (6 bases). This CDR3 comprises 12 residues. Trimming removed 6 bases at V and 8 bases at J, with 11 bases between. The V gene's germline CDR1 is SGHVS and CDR2 FNYEAQ. In nucleotides, the CDR3 is TGTGCCAGCAGTAACAGGGACGATGAGCAGTTCTTC. Its protein is CASSNRDDEQFF.

The chain has TRBV19 and TRBJ2-5, with D maybe TRBD1 (5 bases). The germline V gene encodes CDR1 LNHDA and CDR2 SQIVND (reference sequence). The CDR3 is made up of 14 amino acids. The germline V and J ends were trimmed by 4 bases and 0 bases, with 9 bases remaining between them. The CDR3 DNA sequence: TGTGCCAGTAGTACTAGGGGTCACCAAGAGACCCAGTACTTC. Protein: CASSTRGHQETQYF.